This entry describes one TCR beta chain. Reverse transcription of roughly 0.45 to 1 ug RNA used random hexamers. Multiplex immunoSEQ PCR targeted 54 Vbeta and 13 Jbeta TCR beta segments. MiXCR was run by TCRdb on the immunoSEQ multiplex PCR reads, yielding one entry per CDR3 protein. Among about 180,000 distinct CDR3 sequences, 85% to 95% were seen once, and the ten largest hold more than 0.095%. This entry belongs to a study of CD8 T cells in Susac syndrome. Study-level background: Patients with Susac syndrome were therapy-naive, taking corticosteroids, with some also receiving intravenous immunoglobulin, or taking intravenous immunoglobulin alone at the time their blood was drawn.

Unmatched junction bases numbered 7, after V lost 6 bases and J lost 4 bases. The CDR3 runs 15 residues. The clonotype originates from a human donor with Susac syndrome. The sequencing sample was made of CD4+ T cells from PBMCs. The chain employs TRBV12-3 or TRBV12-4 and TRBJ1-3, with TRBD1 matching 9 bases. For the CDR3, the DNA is TGTGCCAGCAGCCCCTCTGGGACAGGGGGAAACACCATATATTTT. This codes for CASSPSGTGGNTIYF.